This TCR beta chain was identified in a study of cytomegalovirus exposure and HLA in healthy donors. Study-wide points: In an earlier analysis, most TCR beta V segments were productive about 90% or about 30% of the time. A later analysis found that most CMV-associated TCR beta chains appeared HLA-restricted.

Germline V lookup: CDR1 MNHNS, CDR2 SASEGT. V was cut by 6 bases and J by 3 bases, with 15 bases left in between. CDR3 size: 14 residues. With regard to this clone: Its antigen remains unidentified.

It was healthy bone marrow donors who served as donors. In the PCR, 60 Vbeta and 13 Jbeta primers were used. Assay used: immunoSEQ multiplex PCR; TCRdb lists only in-frame clones, some missing. The sample carries approximately 180,000 clones, 81% recorded once. Source material: PBMCs. The V gene is TRBV6-1, the J gene TRBJ2-7; the D gene is possibly TRBD2 (6 bases). This receptor was obtained from a woman aged 30 to 39 in good health and CMV-seronegative. The CDR3: CASSGRGLGYEQYF. Written as DNA, the CDR3 is TGTGCCAGCAGCGGACGGGGACTCGGCTACGAGCAGTACTTC.